These T cell receptor beta chains were read from a single sample in a study of OX40 agonist ivuxolimab in advanced cancers. TCRdb keeps only in-frame clones here, not all; method: immunoSEQ multiplex PCR. This sample has approximately 89,000 clones; around nine tenths occur once, and the top ten carry about 0.33%. The sample here was CD4+ or CD8+ T cells sorted from blood, taken in a trial of the OX40 agonist ivuxolimab. The receptors were gathered from an adult with an advanced solid tumor such as melanoma, head and neck, liver or kidney cancer. The CDR3 runs from the conserved cysteine through the conserved F or W. The order of the fields is J gene, clone size, V gene, CDR3 length, D gene, CDR3 DNA, CDR3 protein. The D gene is left open where the match is weak. Rows may omit the clone size; those that give it use once, few, many or a size class.

J gene: TRBJ2-1
clone size: NA
V gene: TRBV30
CDR3 length: 14
D gene: NA
CDR3 DNA: TGTGCCTGGAGTCGACCGGGCGTTAGAAATGAGCAGTTCTTC
CDR3 protein: CAWSRPGVRNEQFF

J gene: TRBJ2-5
clone size: NA
V gene: TRBV5-1
CDR3 length: 17
D gene: NA
CDR3 DNA: TGCGCCAGCAGCTCAAACCTCGGGATCCTTAAGGGGGAGACCCAGTACTTC
CDR3 protein: CASSSNLGILKGETQYF

J gene: TRBJ2-5
clone size: NA
V gene: TRBV10-3
CDR3 length: 15
D gene: NA
CDR3 DNA: TGTGCCATCAGTGAGCCCCGTTGGGATCGAGAGACCCAGTACTTC
CDR3 protein: CAISEPRWDRETQYF

J gene: TRBJ1-5
clone size: NA
V gene: TRBV6-6
CDR3 length: 16
D gene: NA
CDR3 DNA: TGTGCCAGCAGTACCGGGACACCAAGAAGCAATCAGCCCCAGCATTTT
CDR3 protein: CASSTGTPRSNQPQHF

J gene: TRBJ1-3
clone size: many
V gene: TRBV7-2
CDR3 length: 17
D gene: TRBD1
CDR3 DNA: TGTGCCAGCAGCTTAGCCCAGGGACAGGGGGCTCGAAACACCATATATTTT
CDR3 protein: CASSLAQGQGARNTIYF

J gene: TRBJ2-2
clone size: NA
V gene: TRBV4-1
CDR3 length: 15
D gene: NA
CDR3 DNA: TGCGCCAGCAGGAAGGGGGCGGGGGATTCCGGGGAGCTGTTTTTT
CDR3 protein: CASRKGAGDSGELFF

J gene: TRBJ2-7
clone size: NA
V gene: TRBV10-1
CDR3 length: 14
D gene: TRBD2
CDR3 DNA: TGCGCCAGCAGTGACACGGGGGGGCCTTACGAGCAGTACTTC
CDR3 protein: CASSDTGGPYEQYF

J gene: TRBJ1-2
clone size: NA
V gene: TRBV7-2
CDR3 length: 15
D gene: NA
CDR3 DNA: TGTGCCAGCAGCCCTCCCTGGGGGGGGTACTATGGCTACACCTTC
CDR3 protein: CASSPPWGGYYGYTF

J gene: TRBJ1-6
clone size: NA
V gene: TRBV6-6
CDR3 length: 12
D gene: NA
CDR3 DNA: TGTGCCAGCAGTTCCAAAAATTCACCCCTCCACTTT
CDR3 protein: CASSSKNSPLHF

J gene: TRBJ2-3
clone size: NA
V gene: TRBV5-1
CDR3 length: 17
D gene: NA
CDR3 DNA: TGCGCCAGCAGCTTGGTTCAAGGGGGACTACCCACAGATACGCAGTATTTT
CDR3 protein: CASSLVQGGLPTDTQYF

J gene: TRBJ1-5
clone size: NA
V gene: TRBV5-6
CDR3 length: 15
D gene: NA
CDR3 DNA: TGTGCCAGCAGCTTGAGGGGGTATAGCAATCAGCCCCAGCATTTT
CDR3 protein: CASSLRGYSNQPQHF

J gene: TRBJ2-1
clone size: NA
V gene: TRBV15
CDR3 length: 15
D gene: NA
CDR3 DNA: TGTGCCACCAACCCGGACGGCCGATCCTACAATGAGCAGTTCTTC
CDR3 protein: CATNPDGRSYNEQFF

J gene: TRBJ2-7
clone size: NA
V gene: TRBV5-4
CDR3 length: 13
D gene: NA
CDR3 DNA: TGTGCCAGCAGCACGGGACTTCTCTACGAGCAGTACTTC
CDR3 protein: CASSTGLLYEQYF

J gene: TRBJ1-4
clone size: NA
V gene: TRBV18
CDR3 length: 15
D gene: NA
CDR3 DNA: TGTGCCAGCTCACCAAGGGGCCAACCGGATGAAAAACTGTTTTTT
CDR3 protein: CASSPRGQPDEKLFF

J gene: TRBJ2-7
clone size: NA
V gene: TRBV2
CDR3 length: 19
D gene: NA
CDR3 DNA: TGTGCCAGCAGTGAAGCGCGCGGGGGCTCCCGGACCTTAATTTACGAGCAGTACTTC
CDR3 protein: CASSEARGGSRTLIYEQYF

J gene: TRBJ2-7
clone size: NA
V gene: TRBV7-9
CDR3 length: 15
D gene: NA
CDR3 DNA: TGTGCCAGCAGTCGCTCCGGGAGAGACCTGAGGGAGCAGTACTTC
CDR3 protein: CASSRSGRDLREQYF

J gene: TRBJ1-5
clone size: NA
V gene: TRBV20-1
CDR3 length: 11
D gene: NA
CDR3 DNA: TGCAGTGCCGCCCGAGGGGAGCCCCAGCATTTT
CDR3 protein: CSAARGEPQHF

J gene: TRBJ2-2
clone size: NA
V gene: TRBV27
CDR3 length: 15
D gene: NA
CDR3 DNA: TGTGCCAGCAGCCAATTGGGGGTGTACACCGGGGAGCTGTTTTTT
CDR3 protein: CASSQLGVYTGELFF

J gene: TRBJ2-7
clone size: NA
V gene: TRBV11-3
CDR3 length: 11
D gene: TRBD2
CDR3 DNA: TGTGCCAGCAGCTCGGGGGGCGAGCAGTACTTC
CDR3 protein: CASSSGGEQYF

J gene: TRBJ2-3
clone size: NA
V gene: TRBV6-6
CDR3 length: 13
D gene: NA
CDR3 DNA: TGTGCCAGCAGCCCCCCCTCTAGCGCCAGCCCTTATTTT
CDR3 protein: CASSPPSSASPYF

J gene: TRBJ1-1
clone size: NA
V gene: TRBV28
CDR3 length: 14
D gene: NA
CDR3 DNA: TGTGCCAGCAGTTCCCCGGGGGCGGGAACCAAAGCTTTCTTT
CDR3 protein: CASSSPGAGTKAFF

J gene: TRBJ1-4
clone size: NA
V gene: TRBV19
CDR3 length: 16
D gene: NA
CDR3 DNA: TGTGCCAGTAGTCCCCGAACCTCAGGGACTAATGAAAAACTGTTTTTT
CDR3 protein: CASSPRTSGTNEKLFF

J gene: TRBJ2-1
clone size: NA
V gene: TRBV12-5
CDR3 length: 18
D gene: NA
CDR3 DNA: TGTGCTAGTGGTTTGGTAAGGGGCAGGGGCCGACTTCGGCTTGAGCAGTTCTTC
CDR3 protein: CASGLVRGRGRLRLEQFF

J gene: TRBJ2-3
clone size: NA
V gene: TRBV11-3
CDR3 length: 13
D gene: NA
CDR3 DNA: TGTGCCAGCAGCTCAACTAGTGCAGATACGCAGTATTTT
CDR3 protein: CASSSTSADTQYF

J gene: TRBJ2-3
clone size: NA
V gene: TRBV2
CDR3 length: 15
D gene: NA
CDR3 DNA: TGTGCCAGCAGTTTCGGACAACCAGACACAGATACGCAGTATTTT
CDR3 protein: CASSFGQPDTDTQYF

J gene: TRBJ1-2
clone size: NA
V gene: TRBV9
CDR3 length: 11
D gene: NA
CDR3 DNA: TGTGCCAGCAGACTCGATGGGGGCTACACCTTC
CDR3 protein: CASRLDGGYTF

J gene: TRBJ2-7
clone size: NA
V gene: TRBV5-5
CDR3 length: 12
D gene: NA
CDR3 DNA: TGTGCCAGCAGCCCGGATGACTACGAGCAGTACTTC
CDR3 protein: CASSPDDYEQYF

J gene: TRBJ1-2
clone size: NA
V gene: TRBV6-5
CDR3 length: 14
D gene: NA
CDR3 DNA: TGTGCCAGCAGCAGACAGCGAGGGGGGTATGGCTACACCTTC
CDR3 protein: CASSRQRGGYGYTF

J gene: TRBJ2-5
clone size: once
V gene: TRBV10-1
CDR3 length: 15
D gene: NA
CDR3 DNA: TGCGCCAGCAGCAAACGGACTTCAGGGACAGAGACCCAGTACTTC
CDR3 protein: CASSKRTSGTETQYF

J gene: TRBJ2-5
clone size: NA
V gene: TRBV5-4
CDR3 length: 15
D gene: NA
CDR3 DNA: TGTGCCAGCAGCTATGACAGCGCCCTTCGGGAGACCCAGTACTTC
CDR3 protein: CASSYDSALRETQYF

J gene: TRBJ1-1
clone size: NA
V gene: TRBV29-1
CDR3 length: 14
D gene: TRBD1
CDR3 DNA: TGCAGCGTTGCTATCGGGACAGGGAACGGTGTGGCTTTCTTT
CDR3 protein: CSVAIGTGNGVAFF

J gene: TRBJ2-3
clone size: NA
V gene: TRBV5-4
CDR3 length: 17
D gene: TRBD2
CDR3 DNA: TGTGCCAGCAGCTTGGCCGGCCTAGCGGGGGGTACAGATACGCAGTATTTT
CDR3 protein: CASSLAGLAGGTDTQYF

J gene: TRBJ1-3
clone size: NA
V gene: TRBV7-9
CDR3 length: 13
D gene: NA
CDR3 DNA: TGTGCCAGCAGCCCGGACAGTGGAAACACCATATATTTT
CDR3 protein: CASSPDSGNTIYF

J gene: TRBJ2-7
clone size: few
V gene: TRBV7-2
CDR3 length: 15
D gene: NA
CDR3 DNA: TGTGCCAGCAGCTTGGGCTTTGGGGGCTCCTACGAGCAGTACTTC
CDR3 protein: CASSLGFGGSYEQYF

J gene: TRBJ2-2
clone size: NA
V gene: TRBV11-3
CDR3 length: 15
D gene: NA
CDR3 DNA: TGTGCCAGCAGCGTAACCCGGGACCCCCCCGGGGAGCTGTTTTTT
CDR3 protein: CASSVTRDPPGELFF

J gene: TRBJ1-1
clone size: NA
V gene: TRBV29-1
CDR3 length: 13
D gene: NA
CDR3 DNA: TGCAGCGTTGGAGGGGATGAAGACACTGAAGCTTTCTTT
CDR3 protein: CSVGGDEDTEAFF

J gene: TRBJ2-2
clone size: NA
V gene: TRBV6-6
CDR3 length: 16
D gene: NA
CDR3 DNA: TGTGCCAGCAGTAACAGGGTAGGGGTCGTCTCCGGGGAGCTGTTTTTT
CDR3 protein: CASSNRVGVVSGELFF

J gene: TRBJ2-2
clone size: NA
V gene: TRBV10-3
CDR3 length: 15
D gene: TRBD1
CDR3 DNA: TGTGCCATCAGTTTAGGACAGGGGAACACCGGGGAGCTGTTTTTT
CDR3 protein: CAISLGQGNTGELFF

J gene: TRBJ2-7
clone size: NA
V gene: TRBV2
CDR3 length: 11
D gene: NA
CDR3 DNA: TGTGCCAGCGGTGGAGGTTACGAGCAGTACTTC
CDR3 protein: CASGGGYEQYF

J gene: TRBJ2-5
clone size: NA
V gene: TRBV29-1
CDR3 length: 16
D gene: TRBD2
CDR3 DNA: TGCAGCGTTCGACGACTAGCGGTATGGAGCCAAGAGACCCAGTACTTC
CDR3 protein: CSVRRLAVWSQETQYF

J gene: TRBJ1-5
clone size: NA
V gene: TRBV5-4
CDR3 length: 14
D gene: NA
CDR3 DNA: TGTGCCAGCAGCTTGGATGCGACGAATCAGCCCCAGCATTTT
CDR3 protein: CASSLDATNQPQHF

J gene: TRBJ2-7
clone size: NA
V gene: TRBV4-1
CDR3 length: 16
D gene: TRBD1
CDR3 DNA: TGCGCCAGCAGTCGCGGACAGGGCCCCCTCTCCTACGAGCAGTACTTC
CDR3 protein: CASSRGQGPLSYEQYF

J gene: TRBJ1-5
clone size: NA
V gene: TRBV6-5
CDR3 length: 14
D gene: NA
CDR3 DNA: TGTGCCAGCAGTTACTCGGGGGGAGGTCAGCCCCAGCATTTT
CDR3 protein: CASSYSGGGQPQHF

J gene: TRBJ1-1
clone size: NA
V gene: TRBV7-2
CDR3 length: 14
D gene: TRBD1
CDR3 DNA: TGTGCCAGCAGCCCGCGGACAGGGGGCACTGAAGCTTTCTTT
CDR3 protein: CASSPRTGGTEAFF

J gene: TRBJ2-5
clone size: NA
V gene: TRBV5-1
CDR3 length: 15
D gene: TRBD1
CDR3 DNA: TGCGCCAGCAGTCCGGGTCCAGGGGGCCTACAGACCCAGTACTTC
CDR3 protein: CASSPGPGGLQTQYF

J gene: TRBJ1-4
clone size: few
V gene: TRBV2
CDR3 length: 13
D gene: NA
CDR3 DNA: TGTGCCAGCAGTTGGCAGGGGAATGAAAAACTGTTTTTT
CDR3 protein: CASSWQGNEKLFF

J gene: TRBJ1-2
clone size: NA
V gene: TRBV29-1
CDR3 length: 13
D gene: TRBD1
CDR3 DNA: TGCAGCGGATCAGGGGGCACTAACTATGGCTACACCTTC
CDR3 protein: CSGSGGTNYGYTF

J gene: TRBJ1-5
clone size: NA
V gene: TRBV6-5
CDR3 length: 13
D gene: NA
CDR3 DNA: TGTGCCACCCGGATGATGGGGGATCAGCCCCAGCATTTT
CDR3 protein: CATRMMGDQPQHF

J gene: TRBJ1-2
clone size: NA
V gene: TRBV18
CDR3 length: 16
D gene: TRBD1
CDR3 DNA: TGTGCCAGCTCACCCCGACGTGACAGGGTAGACTATGGCTACACCTTC
CDR3 protein: CASSPRRDRVDYGYTF

J gene: TRBJ1-4
clone size: many
V gene: TRBV14
CDR3 length: 12
D gene: NA
CDR3 DNA: TGTGCCAGCAGCCTCTTCCGGGAAAAACTGTTTTTT
CDR3 protein: CASSLFREKLFF

J gene: TRBJ1-2
clone size: once
V gene: TRBV2
CDR3 length: 12
D gene: NA
CDR3 DNA: TGTGCCAGTCTCTTTATTGGGACCCCGCCCGCCTTC
CDR3 protein: CASLFIGTPPAF

J gene: TRBJ1-2
clone size: NA
V gene: TRBV4-3
CDR3 length: 15
D gene: NA
CDR3 DNA: TGCGCCAGCAGCCCTGCCTCCGGGCCCGGGGTTAAGGACACCTTC
CDR3 protein: CASSPASGPGVKDTF

J gene: TRBJ1-6
clone size: NA
V gene: TRBV4-1
CDR3 length: 15
D gene: TRBD1
CDR3 DNA: TGCGCCAGCAGCCAAGCGCAGGGATCAGGGGGACCCCTCCACTTT
CDR3 protein: CASSQAQGSGGPLHF

J gene: TRBJ2-7
clone size: NA
V gene: TRBV6-1
CDR3 length: 12
D gene: NA
CDR3 DNA: TGTGCCAGCAGGGAGGGTTCCTACGAGCAGTACTTC
CDR3 protein: CASREGSYEQYF

J gene: TRBJ2-3
clone size: NA
V gene: TRBV5-1
CDR3 length: 13
D gene: NA
CDR3 DNA: TGCGCCAGCAGCTTTTCAGGGACAGATACGCAGTATTTT
CDR3 protein: CASSFSGTDTQYF